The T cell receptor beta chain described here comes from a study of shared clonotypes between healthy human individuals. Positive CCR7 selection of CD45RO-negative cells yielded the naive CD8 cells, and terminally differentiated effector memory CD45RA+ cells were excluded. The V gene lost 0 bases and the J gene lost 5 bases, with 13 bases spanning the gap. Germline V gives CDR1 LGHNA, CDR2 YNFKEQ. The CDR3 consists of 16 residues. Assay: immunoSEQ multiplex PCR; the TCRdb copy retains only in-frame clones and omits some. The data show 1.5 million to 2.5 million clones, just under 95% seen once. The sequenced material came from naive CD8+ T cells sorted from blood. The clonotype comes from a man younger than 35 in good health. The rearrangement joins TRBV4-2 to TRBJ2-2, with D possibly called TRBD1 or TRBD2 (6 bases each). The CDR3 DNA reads TGTGCCAGCAGCCAAGAGACAGGAGGGATGACCGGGGAGCTGTTTTTT. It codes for CASSQETGGMTGELFF.